The 5 T cell receptor beta chains given below trace back to one sample, sequenced in a study of shared clonotypes between healthy human individuals. Profiling relied on immunoSEQ multiplex PCR, and the TCRdb table lists in-frame clones only, not all of them. The table has fewer than 650,000 clones, around 77% seen once. The material sequenced was PBMCs. Every receptor here comes from a woman aged 40 to 50 in good health. Some clones in this sample may be carry-over from other donors' samples.

With regard to this clone: A read error may be the cause here, since a much bigger clone is one base away. Other DNA sequences in the same sample also yield this CDR3. The V and J genes are TRBV7-8 and TRBJ2-7; 8 nucleotides match TRBD2. Trimming removed 5 bases from V and 2 bases from J; junction bases left unmatched: 5. Germline-derived CDR1 and CDR2 are SGHVS and FQNEAQ. The CDR3 runs to 14 residues. CDR3 region: CASSLAGGPYEQYF. The DNA for the CDR3 is TGTGCCAGCAGCCTTGCGGGAGGCCCCTACGAGCAGTACTTC.

The CDR3 nucleotides read TGTGCCAGCAGCGCTCGCACATACAATGAGCAGTTCTTC. It specifies CASSARTYNEQFF. J is TRBJ2-1 and V is TRBV7-2; D call uncertain. CDR1 is SGHTA, CDR2 FQGNSA, per germline. There are 13 residues in the CDR3. Trimming pared 5 bases from V and 4 bases from J, leaving 9 bases between.

Concerning this clone itself: This sample also contains other DNA sequences that code for the same CDR3. The rearrangement links TRBV18 to TRBJ2-1; TRBD2 matches 12 bases. Germline V lookup: CDR1 KGHSH, CDR2 LQKENI. The CDR3 length is 15 residues. The V and J ends lost 3 bases and 3 bases, in that order; junction bases with no gene match: 0. CDR3 coding DNA: TGTGCCAGCTCACCGACTAGCGGGAGCTACAATGAGCAGTTCTTC. It is translated as CASSPTSGSYNEQFF.

The chain joins TRBV7-6 to TRBJ2-5; D is ambiguous. This CDR3 region has 14 residues. CDR1 and CDR2 (germline): SGHVS, FNYEAQ. Trimming removed 5 bases at V and 7 bases at J, with 17 bases between. The CDR3 DNA is TGTGCCAGCAGCCCTTCCTTGCTAGATGGGACCCAGTACTTC. This encodes CASSPSLLDGTQYF. Together with reference TRBV7-6 and TRBJ2-5, the CDR3 gives the full variable domain: GAGVSQSPRYKVTKRGQDVALRCDPISGHVSLYWYRQALGQGPEFLTYFNYEAQQDKSGLPNDRFSAERPEGSISTLTIQRTEQRDSAMYRCASSPSLLDGTQYFGPGTRLLVL.

The chain carries TRBV6-1 and TRBJ1-2; no reliable D call. V was pared by 0 bases and J by 4 bases, with 15 bases between. The CDR3 runs 16 residues. In germline, CDR1 is MNHNS, CDR2 SASEGT. The CDR3 is CASSEALSVGGYGYTF. In nucleotides, the CDR3 is TGTGCCAGCAGTGAAGCCCTCTCAGTCGGTGGCTATGGCTACACCTTC.